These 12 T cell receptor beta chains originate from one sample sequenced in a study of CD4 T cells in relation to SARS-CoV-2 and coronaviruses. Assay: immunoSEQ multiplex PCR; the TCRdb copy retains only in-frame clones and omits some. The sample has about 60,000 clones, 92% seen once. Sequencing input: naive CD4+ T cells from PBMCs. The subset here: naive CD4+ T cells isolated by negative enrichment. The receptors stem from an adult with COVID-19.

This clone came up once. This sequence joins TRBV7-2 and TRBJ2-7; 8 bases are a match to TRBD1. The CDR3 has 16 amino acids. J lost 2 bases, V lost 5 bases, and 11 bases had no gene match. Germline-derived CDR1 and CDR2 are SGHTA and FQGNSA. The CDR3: CASSQLIGQGPYEQYF. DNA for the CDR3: TGTGCCAGCAGCCAATTAATAGGACAGGGTCCCTACGAGCAGTACTTC.

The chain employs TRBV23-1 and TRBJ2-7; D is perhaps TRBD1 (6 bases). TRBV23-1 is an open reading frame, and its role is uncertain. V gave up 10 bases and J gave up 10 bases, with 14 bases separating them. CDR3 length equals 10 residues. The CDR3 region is CATTGFCQYF. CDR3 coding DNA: TGCGCCACTACAGGGTTCTGCCAGTACTTC.

Here the CDR3 DNA reads TGTGCCATCAGTGGAAACAGGGGCCCGCTCAATGAGCAGTTCTTC. Its translation is CAISGNRGPLNEQFF. This chain joins TRBV10-3 and TRBJ2-1; TRBD1 matches 7 bases. Unmatched junction bases numbered 9, after V lost 4 bases and J lost 6 bases. CDR3 length equals 15 residues. Germline-derived CDR1 and CDR2 are ENHRY and SYGVKD.

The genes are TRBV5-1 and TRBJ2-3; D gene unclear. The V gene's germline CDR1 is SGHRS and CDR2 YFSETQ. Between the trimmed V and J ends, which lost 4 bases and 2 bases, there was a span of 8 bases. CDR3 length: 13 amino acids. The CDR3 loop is CASSETITDTQYF. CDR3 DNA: TGCGCCAGCAGCGAGACAATCACAGATACGCAGTATTTT. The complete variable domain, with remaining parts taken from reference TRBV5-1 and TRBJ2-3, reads KAGVTQTPRYLIKTRGQQVTLSCSPISGHRSVSWYQQTPGQGLQFLFEYFSETQRNKGNFPGRFSGRQFSNSRSEMNVSTLELGDSALYLCASSETITDTQYFGPGTRLTVL.

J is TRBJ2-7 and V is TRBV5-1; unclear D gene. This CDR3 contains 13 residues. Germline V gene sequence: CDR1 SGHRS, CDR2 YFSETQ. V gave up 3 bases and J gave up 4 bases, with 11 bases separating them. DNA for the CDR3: TGCGCCAGCAGCTCTCCGGGCCATTACGAGCAGTACTTC. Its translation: CASSSPGHYEQYF.

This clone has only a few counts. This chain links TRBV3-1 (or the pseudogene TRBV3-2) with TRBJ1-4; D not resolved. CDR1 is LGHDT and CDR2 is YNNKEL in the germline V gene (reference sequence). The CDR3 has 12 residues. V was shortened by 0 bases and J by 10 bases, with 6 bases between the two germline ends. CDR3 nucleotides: TGTGCCAGCAGCCAAGATCCTAGAAAACTGTTTTTT. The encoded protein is CASSQDPRKLFF.

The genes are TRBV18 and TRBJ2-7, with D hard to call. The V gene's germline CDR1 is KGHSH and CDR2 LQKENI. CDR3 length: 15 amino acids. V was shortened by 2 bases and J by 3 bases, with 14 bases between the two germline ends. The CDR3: CASSPSGQAYYEQYF. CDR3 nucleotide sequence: TGTGCCAGCTCACCATCCGGGCAGGCCTACTACGAGCAGTACTTC.

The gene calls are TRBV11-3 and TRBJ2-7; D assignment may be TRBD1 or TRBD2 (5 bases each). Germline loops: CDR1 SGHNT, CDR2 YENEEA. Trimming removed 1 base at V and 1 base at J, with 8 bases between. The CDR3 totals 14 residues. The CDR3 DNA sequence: TGTGCCAGCAGCTTAGGGGACGGATCCTACGAGCAGTACTTC. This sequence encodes CASSLGDGSYEQYF.

CDR3 protein: CASSLSIYEQYF. In DNA form, the CDR3 reads TGTGCCAGCAGTTTAAGTATCTACGAGCAGTACTTC. This chain connects TRBV28 to TRBJ2-7; D not resolved. V lost 2 bases to trimming and J lost 3 bases, with 5 bases between them. Germline-derived CDR1 and CDR2 are MDHEN and SYDVKM. CDR3 length: 12 residues.

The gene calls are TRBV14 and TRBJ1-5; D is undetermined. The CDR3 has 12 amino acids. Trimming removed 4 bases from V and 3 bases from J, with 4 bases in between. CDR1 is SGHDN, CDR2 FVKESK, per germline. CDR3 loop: CASSRDNQPQHF. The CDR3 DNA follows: TGTGCCAGCAGCCGGGACAATCAGCCCCAGCATTTT.

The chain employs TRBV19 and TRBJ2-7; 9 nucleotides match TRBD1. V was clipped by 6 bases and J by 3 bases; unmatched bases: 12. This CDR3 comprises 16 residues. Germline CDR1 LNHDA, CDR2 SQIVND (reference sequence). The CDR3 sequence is CASRYTGTGKFYEQYF. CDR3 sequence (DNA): TGTGCCAGTAGGTATACCGGGACAGGGAAATTCTACGAGCAGTACTTC.

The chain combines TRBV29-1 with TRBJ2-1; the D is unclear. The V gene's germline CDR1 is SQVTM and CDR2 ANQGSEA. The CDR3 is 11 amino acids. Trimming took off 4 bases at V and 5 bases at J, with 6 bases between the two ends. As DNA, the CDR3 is TGCAGCGTTGGCAGAAACAATGAGCAGTTCTTC. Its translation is CSVGRNNEQFF.